Included here is one T cell receptor beta chain sequence, with context. The data stem from a study of blood T cell repertoires in COVID-19. Cohorts were determined from participant-reported clinical history. Donors in Cohort 3 counted as recovered after two negative PCRs, clearance, or symptom resolution. From germline, CDR1 is LNHNV and CDR2 YYDKDF (reference sequence). Trimming removed 4 bases at V and 0 bases at J, with 13 bases between. There are 16 residues in the CDR3. Data came from immunoSEQ multiplex PCR; TCRdb stores just in-frame clones and leaves some out. The repertoire has approximately 330,000 clones, roughly 90% of them found once; the top ten carry roughly a tenth.

The rearrangement links TRBV15 to TRBJ2-1, with unresolved D. Material: PBMCs or T cells enriched from blood (not recorded which). This sequence was found in a woman aged 25-40 years who had recovered from COVID-19. As DNA, the CDR3 is TGTGCCACCAGCATTGAAACTGCTGACTCCTACAATGAGCAGTTCTTC. Translated: CATSIETADSYNEQFF.